The 18 T cell receptor beta chains in this list originate from one sample, sequenced in a study of regulatory T cells in long-lasting Graves disease. TCR beta libraries were built with iRepertoire HTBI primers and Arm-PCR of CDR3 regions. TCRdb re-called the multiplex PCR reads through MiXCR, storing one row per CDR3 protein. Among roughly 400,000 distinct CDR3 sequences, about 21% were seen once, and the ten largest hold roughly an eighth. Time point indicated: persistent/refractory GD, antithyroid drugs over 5 years with positive TRAb. PBMC-derived RNA was used for the TCR library. Material: peripheral blood mononuclear cells (PBMCs), obtained when the disease was refractory, from a patient treated with antithyroid drugs. These receptors were collected from a female donor with Graves disease.

This clonotype was recorded many times. This rearrangement joins TRBV28 to TRBJ1-2; no reliable D call. V was clipped by 2 bases and J by 2 bases, with 9 bases between them. The CDR3 runs 14 residues. The germline V gene has CDR1 MDHEN and CDR2 SYDVKM. The CDR3 spells CASSLNMQNYGYTF. The CDR3 bases are TGTGCCAGCAGTTTAAACATGCAGAACTATGGCTACACCTTC.

This clonotype appeared many times. V gene TRBV5-1 combines with J gene TRBJ1-6; 9 bases are a match to TRBD1. V shed 0 bases, J shed 11 bases, and the junction held 6 bases outside the gene matches. The CDR3 length is 15 residues. Looked up from germline, CDR1 is SGHRS and CDR2 is YFSETQ. DNA for the CDR3: TGCGCCAGCAGCTTGGATACAGGGGGCGAAACACCCCTCCACTTT. Protein sequence: CASSLDTGGETPLHF.

This clonotype was observed at least ten times. This CDR3 reads CASSKPSASYYEQYF. CDR3 nucleotide sequence: TGTGCCAGCAGTAAGCCCAGCGCTTCCTACTACGAGCAGTACTTC. The chain is built from TRBV27 and TRBJ2-7; D not resolved. Germline loops: CDR1 MNHEY, CDR2 SMNVEV (reference sequence). V was pared by 5 bases and J by 3 bases, with 17 bases between. CDR3 size: 15 residues.

This clonotype was seen ten or more times. The chain uses TRBV2 and TRBJ1-1; D is possibly TRBD1 (6 bases). Per germline, CDR1 SNHLY and CDR2 FYNNEI. The CDR3 totals 15 residues. V was trimmed by 7 bases and J by 4 bases, leaving 19 bases between them. Here the CDR3 DNA reads TGTGCCAGCAAGACGACAGGATTGGGTATCACTGAAGCTTTCTTT. This translates into CASKTTGLGITEAFF.

This clonotype has a count of ten or more. The chain is built from TRBV29-1 and TRBJ2-5, with no clear D. The CDR3 consists of 14 residues. Between the trimmed V and J ends, which lost 6 bases and 5 bases, there was a span of 19 bases. The germline gives CDR1 SQVTM, CDR2 ANQGSEA. The CDR3 sequence is CSVRATRLKETQYF. The CDR3 DNA is TGCAGCGTCCGGGCGACAAGGTTAAAGGAGACCCAGTACTTC.

Ten or more counts support this clonotype. The chain links TRBV27 to TRBJ1-2, with TRBD1 matching 7 bases. Germline V lookup: CDR1 MNHEY, CDR2 SMNVEV (reference sequence). The CDR3 extends over 13 amino acids. Trimming took 10 bases from V and 2 from J; bases not matched to a gene: 7. The CDR3 is CATGGGINYGYTF. CDR3 sequence (DNA): TGTGCCACCGGAGGGGGCATCAACTATGGCTACACCTTC.

This clonotype was detected many times. The genes are TRBV3-1 and TRBJ1-6; D uncertain. The CDR3 length is 14 residues. V was trimmed by 4 bases and J by 6 bases, leaving 10 bases between them. In germline, CDR1 is LGHDT, CDR2 YNNKEL (reference sequence). The CDR3 bases are TGTGCCAGCAGCCGCTCAGTGGTTAATTCACCCCTCCACTTT. Protein: CASSRSVVNSPLHF.

This clonotype was seen more than once but under ten times. The chain has TRBV7-9 and TRBJ1-6; D remains unclear. This CDR3 has 12 amino acids. Between the trimmed V and J ends, which lost 3 bases and 8 bases, there was a span of 5 bases. Germline V gives CDR1 SEHNR, CDR2 FQNEAQ (reference sequence). The CDR3 nucleotides are TGTGCCAGCAGCTTTTTGTATTCACCCCTCCACTTT. Translated, it gives CASSFLYSPLHF.

Only a few counts were recorded for this clonotype. The V and J genes are TRBV27 and TRBJ1-5; D not resolved. Per the germline V gene, CDR1 is MNHEY and CDR2 is SMNVEV (reference sequence). Trimming took 4 bases from V and 6 from J, leaving 10 bases between them. CDR3 length equals 13 residues. CDR3 sequence: CASSSGVGQPQHF. CDR3 nucleotides: TGTGCCAGCAGTTCCGGGGTGGGTCAGCCCCAGCATTTT.

V and J are TRBV7-9 and TRBJ2-1, with a weak D call TRBD1 (5 bases). Trimming took 0 bases from V and 4 from J, leaving 10 bases between them. This CDR3 contains 15 residues. CDR1 and CDR2 (germline): SEHNR, FQNEAQ (reference sequence). The CDR3 here is CASSLAQGQYNEQFF. The CDR3, as DNA: TGTGCCAGCAGCTTAGCGCAGGGTCAGTACAATGAGCAGTTCTTC.

This clonotype was seen ten or more times. V and J are TRBV12-3 or TRBV12-4 and TRBJ2-7; TRBD1 is a possible D gene (5 bases). This CDR3 comprises 15 residues. V was pared by 6 bases and J by 5 bases, with 20 bases between. This CDR3 reads CASRAFGAQIHEQYF. The CDR3, as DNA: TGTGCCAGCAGAGCTTTTGGGGCGCAGATTCACGAGCAGTACTTC.

This clonotype was counted ten times or more. The gene calls are TRBV3-1 and TRBJ1-5, with TRBD1 matching 9 bases. Trimming removed 5 bases from V and 7 bases from J; junction bases left unmatched: 9. The germline CDR1 and CDR2 sequences are LGHDT and YNNKEL (reference sequence). The CDR3 runs 15 residues. The CDR3: CASSAGTGRMQPQHF. In DNA form, the CDR3 reads TGTGCCAGCAGCGCTGGGACAGGGAGAATGCAGCCCCAGCATTTT.

This clonotype showed up many times. CDR3 amino acids: CASSSLLSGQAYEQYF. CDR3 DNA sequence: TGTGCCAGCAGTTCATTGCTATCGGGACAGGCCTACGAGCAGTACTTC. The chain carries TRBV28 and TRBJ2-7; 8 nucleotides align to TRBD1. The junction had 10 bases not matched to a gene; V was cut back by 4 bases and J by 2 bases. The CDR3 has 16 residues. The germline V gene encodes CDR1 MDHEN and CDR2 SYDVKM.

This clonotype was seen a few times. This rearrangement joins TRBV7-2 to TRBJ2-5, with D possibly TRBD2 on 5 matching bases. The J call may be faulty, since TRBJ2-1 better matches the DNA end. The CDR3 contains 15 residues. The germline V gene has CDR1 SGHTA and CDR2 FQGNSA. The CDR3 sequence is CASSLVVRESGEQFF. The CDR3 DNA follows: TGTGCCAGCAGCTTAGTTGTTCGGGAAAGCGGTGAGCAGTTCTTC.

This clonotype was recorded many times. This chain joins TRBV13 and TRBJ1-1; D is unresolved. CDR1 PRHDT and CDR2 FYEKMQ come from the germline V gene (reference sequence). This CDR3 is built from 12 residues. With 8 bases removed from V and 3 bases from J, the gap between germline ends came to 10 bases. CDR3 sequence (DNA): TGTGCCAGCGGACGGCGAGACACTGAAGCTTTCTTT. Its translation is CASGRRDTEAFF.

The J gene is TRBJ2-5, the V gene TRBV5-6, with TRBD2 matching 10 bases. The CDR3 is made up of 16 amino acids. V lost 3 bases to trimming and J lost 4 bases; unmatched junction nucleotides: 9. CDR1 and CDR2 (germline): SGHDT, YYEEEE. In DNA, the CDR3 is TGTGCCAGCAGCTCACTAGCGGGAAATCAACGAGAGACCCAGTACTTC. This translates into CASSSLAGNQRETQYF.

This clonotype was found many times. The chain uses TRBV2 and TRBJ1-1, with 9 bases that match TRBD1. The CDR3 loop spans 16 amino acids. Germline V lookup: CDR1 SNHLY, CDR2 FYNNEI. V shed 4 bases and J 1 base; nucleotides not matched to a gene: 7. CDR3 amino acids: CASSVGTGFPNTEAFF. The CDR3, as DNA: TGTGCCAGCAGTGTGGGGACAGGGTTCCCGAACACTGAAGCTTTCTTT.

This chain uses TRBV12-3 or TRBV12-4 with TRBJ2-3; unclear D gene. CDR3 length: 14 residues. The V end was cut by 2 bases, the J end by 0 bases, with 6 bases between. The CDR3 reads CASSLQGSTDTQYF. CDR3 bases: TGTGCCAGCAGTTTACAAGGGAGCACAGATACGCAGTATTTT.